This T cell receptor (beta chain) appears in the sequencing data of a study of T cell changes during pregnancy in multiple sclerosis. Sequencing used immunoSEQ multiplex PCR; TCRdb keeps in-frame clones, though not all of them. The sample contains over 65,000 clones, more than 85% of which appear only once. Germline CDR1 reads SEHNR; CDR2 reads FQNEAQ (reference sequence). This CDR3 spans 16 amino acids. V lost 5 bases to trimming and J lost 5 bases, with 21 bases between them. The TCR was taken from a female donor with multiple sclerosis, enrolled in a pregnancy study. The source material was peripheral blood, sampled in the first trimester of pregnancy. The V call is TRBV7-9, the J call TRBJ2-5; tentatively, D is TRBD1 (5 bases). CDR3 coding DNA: TGTGCCAGCAGCCTCCGGACACCGAAGGGCCAGGAGACCCAGTACTTC. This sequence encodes CASSLRTPKGQETQYF.